This T cell receptor beta chain came from a study of OX40 agonist ivuxolimab in advanced cancers. Turning to the study itself: Patients in dose escalation had liver, melanoma, kidney or head and neck cancers. Study-wide points: In the 0.1 to 3.0 mg/kg range, CD4+ and CD8+ blood T cells had expanded clonally by week 6.

CDR1 SGHTA and CDR2 FQGTGA come from the germline V gene. J gave up 4 bases and V 1 base, and 8 bases lay outside the gene matches. This CDR3 region has 18 residues. As for this clone: No antigen is known for it.

Drawing of blood for sampling happened at baseline, at cycle 4 day 1, and at cycle 7 day 1. Sequencing was performed with immunoSEQ multiplex PCR; in TCRdb, only in-frame clones are kept and a portion is missing. The sample consists of tens of thousands of clones, just over 90% of them appearing once. The sequence was obtained from an adult with an advanced solid tumor such as melanoma, head and neck, liver or kidney cancer. The rearrangement links TRBV7-3 to TRBJ2-2; 11 bases match TRBD2. The sample here was CD4+ or CD8+ T cells sorted from blood, taken in a trial of the OX40 agonist ivuxolimab. The CDR3 is CASSLISGGAPLTGELFF. The CDR3 nucleotides read TGTGCCAGCAGCTTAATTAGCGGGGGGGCCCCCCTCACCGGGGAGCTGTTTTTT.